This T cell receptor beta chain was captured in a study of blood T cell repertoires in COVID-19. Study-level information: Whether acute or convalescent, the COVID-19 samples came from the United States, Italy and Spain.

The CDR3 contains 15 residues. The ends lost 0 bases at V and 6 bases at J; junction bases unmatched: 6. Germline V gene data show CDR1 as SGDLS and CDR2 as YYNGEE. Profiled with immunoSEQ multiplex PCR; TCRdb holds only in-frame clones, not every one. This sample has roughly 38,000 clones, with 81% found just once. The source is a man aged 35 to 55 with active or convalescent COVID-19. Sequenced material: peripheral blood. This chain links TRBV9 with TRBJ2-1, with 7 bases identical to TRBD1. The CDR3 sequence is CASSVGITGVNEQFF. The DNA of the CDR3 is TGTGCCAGCAGCGTAGGGATCACAGGGGTCAATGAGCAGTTCTTC.